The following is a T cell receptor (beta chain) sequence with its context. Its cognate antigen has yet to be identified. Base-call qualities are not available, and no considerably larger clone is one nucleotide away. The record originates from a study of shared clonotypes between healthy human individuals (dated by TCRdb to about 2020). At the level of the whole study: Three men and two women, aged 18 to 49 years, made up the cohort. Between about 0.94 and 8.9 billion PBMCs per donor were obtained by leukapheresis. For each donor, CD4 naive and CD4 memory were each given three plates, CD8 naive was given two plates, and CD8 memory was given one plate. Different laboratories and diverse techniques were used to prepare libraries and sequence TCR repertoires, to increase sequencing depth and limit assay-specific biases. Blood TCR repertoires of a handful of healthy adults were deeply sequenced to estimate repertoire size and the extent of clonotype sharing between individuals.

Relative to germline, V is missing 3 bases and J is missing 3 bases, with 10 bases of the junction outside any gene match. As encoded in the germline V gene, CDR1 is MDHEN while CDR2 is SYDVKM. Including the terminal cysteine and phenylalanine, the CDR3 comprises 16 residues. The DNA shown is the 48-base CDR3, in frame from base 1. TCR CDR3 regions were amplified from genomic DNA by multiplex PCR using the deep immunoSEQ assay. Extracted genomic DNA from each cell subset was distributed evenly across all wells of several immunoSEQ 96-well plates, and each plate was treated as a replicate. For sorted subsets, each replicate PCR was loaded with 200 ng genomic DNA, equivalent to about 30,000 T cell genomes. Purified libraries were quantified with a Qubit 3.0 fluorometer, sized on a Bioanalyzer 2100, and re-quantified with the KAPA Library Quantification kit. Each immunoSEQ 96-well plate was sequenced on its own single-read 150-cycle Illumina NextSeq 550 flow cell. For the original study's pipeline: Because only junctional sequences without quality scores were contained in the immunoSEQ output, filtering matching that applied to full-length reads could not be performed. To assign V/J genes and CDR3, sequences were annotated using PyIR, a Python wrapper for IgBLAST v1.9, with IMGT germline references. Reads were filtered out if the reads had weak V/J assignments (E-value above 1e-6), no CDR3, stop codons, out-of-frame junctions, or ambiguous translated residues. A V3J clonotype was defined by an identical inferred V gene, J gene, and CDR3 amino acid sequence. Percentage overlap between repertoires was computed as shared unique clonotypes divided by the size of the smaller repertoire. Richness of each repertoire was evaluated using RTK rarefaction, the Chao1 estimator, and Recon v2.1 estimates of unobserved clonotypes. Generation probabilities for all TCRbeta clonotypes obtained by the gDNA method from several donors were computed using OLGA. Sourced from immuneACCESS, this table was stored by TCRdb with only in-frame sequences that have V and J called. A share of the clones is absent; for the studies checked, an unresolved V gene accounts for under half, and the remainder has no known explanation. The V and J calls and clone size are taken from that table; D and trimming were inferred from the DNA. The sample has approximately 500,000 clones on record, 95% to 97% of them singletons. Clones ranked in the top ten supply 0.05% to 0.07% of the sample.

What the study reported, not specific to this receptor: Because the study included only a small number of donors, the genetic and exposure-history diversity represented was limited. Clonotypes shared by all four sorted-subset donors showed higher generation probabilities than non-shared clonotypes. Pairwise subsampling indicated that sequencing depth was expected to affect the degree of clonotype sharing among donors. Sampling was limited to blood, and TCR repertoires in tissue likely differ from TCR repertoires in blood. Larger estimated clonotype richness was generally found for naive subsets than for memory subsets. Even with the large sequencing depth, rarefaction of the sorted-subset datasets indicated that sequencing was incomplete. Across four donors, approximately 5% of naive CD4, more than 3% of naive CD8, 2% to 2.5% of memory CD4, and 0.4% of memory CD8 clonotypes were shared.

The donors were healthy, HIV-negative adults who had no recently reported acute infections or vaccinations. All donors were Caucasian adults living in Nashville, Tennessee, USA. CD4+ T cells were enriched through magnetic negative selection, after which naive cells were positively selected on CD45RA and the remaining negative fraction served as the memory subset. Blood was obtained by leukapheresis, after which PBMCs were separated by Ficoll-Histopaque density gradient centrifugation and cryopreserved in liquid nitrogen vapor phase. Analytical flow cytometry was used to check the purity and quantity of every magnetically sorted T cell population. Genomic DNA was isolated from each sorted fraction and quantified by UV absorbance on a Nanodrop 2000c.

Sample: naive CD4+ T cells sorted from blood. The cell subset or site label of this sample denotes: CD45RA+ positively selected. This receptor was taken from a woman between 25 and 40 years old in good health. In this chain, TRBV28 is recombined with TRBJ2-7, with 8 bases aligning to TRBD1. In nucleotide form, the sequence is TGTGCCAGCAGTTTTATGGCCCGGACAGGGCACTACGAGCAGTACTTC. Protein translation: CASSFMARTGHYEQYF.